This record looks at one T cell receptor (beta chain) sequence and its context. This record belongs to a study of OX40 agonist ivuxolimab in advanced cancers. TCRdb's copy holds only in-frame clones and misses some; the assay was immunoSEQ multiplex PCR. The repertoire holds more than 80,000 clones, with approximately 87% as singletons. CDR3 length equals 14 residues. V gave up 5 bases and J gave up 0 bases, with 10 bases separating them. Germline lookup yields CDR1 SGHVS and CDR2 FQNEAQ. The input for sequencing was CD4+ or CD8+ T cells sorted from blood, taken in a trial of the OX40 agonist ivuxolimab. The chain links TRBV7-8 to TRBJ1-1, with unresolved D. The receptor was isolated from an adult with an advanced solid tumor such as melanoma, head and neck, liver or kidney cancer. CDR3 nucleotides: TGTGCCAGCAGCCAAGACAACTTGAACACTGAAGCTTTCTTT. Its protein is CASSQDNLNTEAFF.